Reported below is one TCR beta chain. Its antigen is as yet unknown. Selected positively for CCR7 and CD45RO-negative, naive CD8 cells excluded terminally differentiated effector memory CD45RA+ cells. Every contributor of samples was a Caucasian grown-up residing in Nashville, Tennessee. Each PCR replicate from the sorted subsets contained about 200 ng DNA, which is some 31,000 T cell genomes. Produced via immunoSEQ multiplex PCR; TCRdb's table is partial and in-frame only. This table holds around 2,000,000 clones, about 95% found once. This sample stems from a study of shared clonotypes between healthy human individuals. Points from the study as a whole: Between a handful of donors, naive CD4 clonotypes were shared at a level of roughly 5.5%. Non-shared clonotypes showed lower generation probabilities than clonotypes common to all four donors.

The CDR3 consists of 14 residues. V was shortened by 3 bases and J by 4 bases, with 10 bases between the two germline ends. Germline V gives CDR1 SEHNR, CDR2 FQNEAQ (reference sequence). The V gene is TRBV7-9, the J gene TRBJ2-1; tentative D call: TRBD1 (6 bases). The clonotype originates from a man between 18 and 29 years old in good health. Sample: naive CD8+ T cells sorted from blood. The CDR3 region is CASSLGALYNEQFF. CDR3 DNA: TGTGCCAGCAGCTTGGGGGCTCTATACAATGAGCAGTTCTTC.